These 12 T cell receptor beta chains originate from one sample sequenced in a study of blood T cell repertoires in COVID-19. Only in-frame clones appear in the TCRdb table, and some are missing; sequencing was by immunoSEQ multiplex PCR. The sample contains fewer than 250,000 clones, roughly 88% of which appear only once. The specimen was peripheral blood. These receptors came from a woman between 35 and 50 years old who had recovered from COVID-19.

The chain joins TRBV11-1 to TRBJ2-7, with a tentative D call TRBD2 (5 bases). The germline V and J ends were trimmed by 6 bases and 5 bases, with 11 bases remaining between them. The CDR3 length is 12 residues. Germline loops: CDR1 SGHAT, CDR2 FQDESV (reference sequence). This chain's CDR3 is CASRLEGNEQYF. The DNA of the CDR3 is TGTGCCAGCAGGCTCGAGGGCAACGAGCAGTACTTC.

The chain has TRBV10-2 and TRBJ1-1, with no clear D. Between the trimmed V and J ends, which lost 0 bases and 9 bases, there was a span of 14 bases. The germline CDR1 and CDR2 sequences are WSHSY and SAAADI. The CDR3 extends over 14 amino acids. The CDR3 sequence: CASSESTLRIKAFF. In DNA, the CDR3 is TGCGCCAGCAGTGAGTCGACTCTGAGGATTAAAGCTTTCTTT.

The chain couples TRBV7-2 to TRBJ1-2; TRBD1 might be the D (5 bases). V was shortened by 4 bases and J by 5 bases, with 14 bases between the two germline ends. Looked up from germline, CDR1 is SGHTA and CDR2 is FQGNSA. This CDR3 has 14 amino acids. CDR3 nucleotides: TGTGCCAGCAGCTCCAGGGTACCGATATATGGCTACACCTTC. Amino acids: CASSSRVPIYGYTF.

The chain is built from TRBV6-5 and TRBJ1-4, with 11 bases fitting TRBD1. CDR3 length: 15 residues. J gave up 10 bases and V 0 bases, and 4 bases lay outside the gene matches. Germline values: CDR1 MNHEY, CDR2 SVGAGI. CDR3: CASSYSPGQGGKLFF. For the CDR3, the DNA is TGTGCCAGCAGTTACTCTCCGGGACAGGGGGGAAAACTGTTTTTT.

This chain joins TRBV5-4 and TRBJ2-3, with 14 bases fitting TRBD2. The CDR3 extends over 17 amino acids. Germline V lookup: CDR1 SGHNT, CDR2 YYREEE (reference sequence). The ends lost 4 bases at V and 5 bases at J; junction bases unmatched: 9. The CDR3 sequence: CASSQIQGLAGVDTQYF. CDR3 sequence (DNA): TGTGCCAGCAGCCAGATTCAGGGACTAGCGGGAGTAGATACGCAGTATTTT. The variable domain in full, completed from reference TRBV5-4 and TRBJ2-3, reads ETGVTQSPTHLIKTRGQQVTLRCSSQSGHNTVSWYQQALGQGPQFIFQYYREEENGRGNFPPRFSGLQFPNYSSELNVNALELDDSALYLCASSQIQGLAGVDTQYFGPGTRLTVL.

The chain employs TRBV30 and TRBJ2-3; 14 nucleotides line up with TRBD2. The germline gives CDR1 GTSNPN, CDR2 SVGIG (reference sequence). Trimming cost V 1 base and J 1 base; bases outside gene matches: 4. The CDR3 consists of 17 residues. The CDR3 nucleotides are TGTGCCTGGAGTGGGGGACTAGCGGGAGTGGGCACAGATACGCAGTATTTT. Protein: CAWSGGLAGVGTDTQYF.

The V gene is TRBV5-6, the J gene TRBJ2-5; TRBD1 matches at 7 bases. The CDR3 has 14 amino acids. V was pared by 4 bases and J by 5 bases, with 8 bases of the junction left unmatched. CDR1 is SGHDT and CDR2 is YYEEEE in the germline V gene. CDR3 in amino acids: CASSRTGPGETQYF. The CDR3 DNA is TGTGCCAGCAGCAGGACAGGTCCCGGGGAGACCCAGTACTTC.

This clone has a single count. The chain uses TRBV21-1 and TRBJ2-5; the table's D call, TRBD1, was not checked against the DNA. TRBV21-1 is marked as a pseudogene. This CDR3 contains 16 residues. As DNA, the CDR3 is TGTGCCAGCAGAAAATTTCCCCTCGCAGGGCCTGAGACCCAGTACTTC. Protein: CASRKFPLAGPETQYF.

The chain joins TRBV3-1 (or the pseudogene TRBV3-2) to TRBJ2-1; 10 positions match TRBD2. The V and J ends lost 4 bases and 4 bases, in that order; junction bases with no gene match: 7. Germline CDR1 is LGHDT and CDR2 is YNNKEL (reference sequence). CDR3 size: 16 residues. The CDR3 spells CASSPPGLAAYNEQFF. The CDR3 region has the DNA TGTGCCAGCAGCCCCCCCGGACTAGCGGCTTACAATGAGCAGTTCTTC.

The chain links TRBV25-1 to TRBJ1-4, with TRBD1 identical over 7 bases. V lost 6 bases and J lost 5; bases outside the gene matches: 9. The CDR3 extends over 15 amino acids. Germline assignment: CDR1 MGHDK and CDR2 SYGVNS. The CDR3 protein is CASRAQTGKNEKLFF. CDR3 bases: TGTGCCAGCAGAGCACAGACAGGGAAAAATGAAAAACTGTTTTTT.

The chain joins TRBV11-2 to TRBJ2-1, with D unresolved. The CDR3 is 11 amino acids. With 3 bases removed from V and 8 bases from J, the gap between germline ends came to 5 bases. The V gene's germline CDR1 is SGHAT and CDR2 FQNNGV. The CDR3 nucleotides read TGTGCCAGCAGCTTCAACTATGAGCAGTTCTTC. It yields the protein CASSFNYEQFF.

This sequence joins TRBV28 and TRBJ2-7; a possible D gene is TRBD1 (5 bases). The germline V gene encodes CDR1 MDHEN and CDR2 SYDVKM. Trimming removed 6 bases from V and 2 bases from J, with 14 bases in between. The CDR3 has 14 residues. CDR3 sequence (DNA): TGTGCCAGCAGAATAACAGGTGCCGCCTACGAGCAGTACTTC. The encoded protein is CASRITGAAYEQYF. Full variable domain (missing parts from reference TRBV28 and TRBJ2-7): DVKVTQSSRYLVKRTGEKVFLECVQDMDHENMFWYRQDPGLGLRLIYFSYDVKMKEKGDIPEGYSVSREKKERFSLILESASTNQTSMYLCASRITGAAYEQYFGPGTRLTVT.